Each of the 8 T cell receptor beta chains below was sequenced from the same sample in a study of healthy donors' naive CD4 and CD8 T cells. Each TCR library used around 0.5 ug of total RNA and a linear amplification protocol. Each CDR3 protein is one row after TCRdb ran MiXCR on the reads. The data show some 190,000 distinct CDR3 sequences, over 60% seen once. The specimen sequenced was naive CD4+ and CD8+ T cells sorted from blood, pooled from several donors. These receptors were collected from a pool of human donors in good health; the sample pools cells from several healthy donors.

This chain joins TRBV6-4 and TRBJ1-2; no clear D. V dropped 4 bases and J dropped 4 bases, with 10 bases sitting between them. CDR3 length: 13 residues. Per germline, CDR1 MRHNA and CDR2 SNTAGT. The CDR3 DNA sequence: TGTGCCAGCAGTGCAAGGACCTCCTATGGCTACACCTTC. It translates to CASSARTSYGYTF.

The V and J genes are TRBV29-1 and TRBJ1-5, with D tentatively TRBD1 (6 bases). Germline assignment: CDR1 SQVTM and CDR2 ANQGSEA. The germline V and J ends were trimmed by 4 bases and 7 bases, with 11 bases remaining between them. This CDR3 region has 12 residues. The CDR3, as DNA: TGCAGCGTTGCCGACAGGACCCAGCCCCAGCATTTT. It specifies CSVADRTQPQHF.

V is TRBV15 and J is TRBJ1-3; 9 nucleotides align to TRBD1. The CDR3 runs to 16 residues. Germline loops: CDR1 LNHNV, CDR2 YYDKDF (reference sequence). The V segment lost 3 bases and the J segment 3 bases; nucleotides outside the gene matches: 6. This CDR3 reads CATSSKGQGSGNTIYF. Here the CDR3 DNA reads TGTGCCACCAGCAGCAAGGGACAGGGAAGTGGAAACACCATATATTTT.

The rearrangement links TRBV19 to TRBJ1-2; TRBD1 agrees at 8 bases. J gave up 6 bases and V 7 bases, and 4 bases lay outside the gene matches. Germline lookup yields CDR1 LNHDA and CDR2 SQIVND (reference sequence). The CDR3 is made up of 12 amino acids. The CDR3 DNA follows: TGTGCCAGTACAGGGGGCTATCATGGCTACACCTTC. Translating it yields CASTGGYHGYTF.

Only one count was recorded for this clonotype. The V call is TRBV5-1, the J call TRBJ2-1; D is unresolved. CDR1 and CDR2 (germline): SGHRS, YFSETQ. V was clipped by 4 bases and J by 3 bases, with 5 bases between them. The length of the CDR3 is 12 residues. The CDR3 sequence is CASSEVYNEQFF. In nucleotides, the CDR3 is TGCGCCAGCAGCGAAGTCTACAATGAGCAGTTCTTC.

This chain uses TRBV29-1 with TRBJ2-7, with 9 bases matching TRBD1. Per germline, CDR1 SQVTM and CDR2 ANQGSEA. This CDR3 comprises 14 residues. V lost 2 bases and J lost 1; bases outside the gene matches: 3. The CDR3, as DNA: TGCAGCGTTGAATTAGGGACAGGGTCCTACGAGCAGTACTTC. Translation: CSVELGTGSYEQYF.

This chain links TRBV5-6 with TRBJ2-5; tentatively, D is TRBD2 (5 bases). The germline CDR1 and CDR2 sequences are SGHDT and YYEEEE. Trimming stripped 2 bases from V and 5 bases from J, with 13 bases between. The CDR3 is made up of 14 amino acids. The CDR3 is CASSFSGITETQYF. The CDR3 nucleotides are TGTGCCAGCAGCTTCTCGGGGATAACGGAGACCCAGTACTTC.

The chain has TRBV7-2 and TRBJ2-7; the match to TRBD2 covers 8 bases. CDR3 length: 15 amino acids. CDR1 and CDR2 from the germline V gene are SGHTA and FQGNSA. Trimming cost V 0 bases and J 3 bases; bases outside gene matches: 4. The CDR3 is CASSLALAGFYEQYF. In DNA, the CDR3 is TGTGCCAGCAGCTTAGCGTTAGCGGGATTCTACGAGCAGTACTTC. Drawing the rest from reference TRBV7-2 and TRBJ2-7, the complete variable domain is GAGVSQSPSNKVTEKGKDVELRCDPISGHTALYWYRQSLGQGLEFLIYFQGNSAPDKSGLPSDRFSAERTGGSVSTLTIQRTQQEDSAVYLCASSLALAGFYEQYFGPGTRLTVT.